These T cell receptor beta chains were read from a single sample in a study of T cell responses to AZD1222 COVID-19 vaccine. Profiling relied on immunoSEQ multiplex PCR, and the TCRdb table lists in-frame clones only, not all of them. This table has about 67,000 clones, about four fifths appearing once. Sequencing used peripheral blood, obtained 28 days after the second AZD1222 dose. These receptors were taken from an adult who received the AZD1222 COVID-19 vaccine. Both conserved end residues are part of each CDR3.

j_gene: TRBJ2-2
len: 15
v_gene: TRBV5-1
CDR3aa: CASREGTGDTGELFF

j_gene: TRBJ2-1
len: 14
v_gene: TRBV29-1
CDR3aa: CSVVNSGGHDEQFF

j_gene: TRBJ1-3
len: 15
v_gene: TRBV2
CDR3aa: CASSEGTGSGNTIYF

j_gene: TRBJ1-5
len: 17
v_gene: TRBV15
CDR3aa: CATSRDQWQEGNQPQHF

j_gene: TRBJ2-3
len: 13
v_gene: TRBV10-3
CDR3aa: CAIGVRGEDTQYF

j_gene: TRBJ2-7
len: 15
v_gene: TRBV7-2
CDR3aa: CASSFLPAGSYEQYF

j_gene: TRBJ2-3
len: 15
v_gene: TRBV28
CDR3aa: CASSSGTGHTDTQYF

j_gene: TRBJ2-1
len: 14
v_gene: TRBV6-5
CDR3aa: CASSYSISYNEQFF

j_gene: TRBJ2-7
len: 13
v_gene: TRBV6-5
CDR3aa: CASTQGVPYEQYF

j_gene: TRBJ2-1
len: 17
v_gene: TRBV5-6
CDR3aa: CASSYSSGGSSYNEQFF

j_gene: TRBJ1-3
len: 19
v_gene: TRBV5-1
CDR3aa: CASSRSTGGQGGSGNTIYF

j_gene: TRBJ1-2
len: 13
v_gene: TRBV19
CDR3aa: CASSLGAGDGYTF

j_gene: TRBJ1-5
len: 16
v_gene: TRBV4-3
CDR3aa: CASSQDRVQANQPQHF

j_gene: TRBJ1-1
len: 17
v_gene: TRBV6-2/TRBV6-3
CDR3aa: CASSYPTRGPLNTEAFF

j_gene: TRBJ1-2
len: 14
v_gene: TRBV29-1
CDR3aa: CSAARSDGFYGYTF

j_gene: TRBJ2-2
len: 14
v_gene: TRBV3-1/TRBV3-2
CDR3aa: CASSQDPGAGELFF

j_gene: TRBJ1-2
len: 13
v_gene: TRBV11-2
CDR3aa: CASSPGTTYGYTF

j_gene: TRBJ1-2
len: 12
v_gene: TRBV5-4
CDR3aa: CAWYWGKDGYTF

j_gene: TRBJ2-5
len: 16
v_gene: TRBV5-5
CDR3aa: CASSLRGGLPQETQYF

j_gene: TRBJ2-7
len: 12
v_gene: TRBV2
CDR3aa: CASSLSAYEQYF

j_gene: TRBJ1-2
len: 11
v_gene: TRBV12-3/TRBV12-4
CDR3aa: CASRQMGKGTF

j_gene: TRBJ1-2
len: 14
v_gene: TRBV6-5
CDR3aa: CASSGVEGGYGYTF

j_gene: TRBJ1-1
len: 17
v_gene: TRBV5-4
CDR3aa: CASSLGQGAREYTEAFF

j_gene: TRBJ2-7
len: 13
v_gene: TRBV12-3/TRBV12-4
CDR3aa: CASSPGTHYEQYF

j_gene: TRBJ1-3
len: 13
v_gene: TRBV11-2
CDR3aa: CASRLNSGNTIYF

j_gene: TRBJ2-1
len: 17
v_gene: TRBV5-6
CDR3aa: CASSLVGLAGGLNEQFF

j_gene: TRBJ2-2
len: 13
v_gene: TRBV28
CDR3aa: CASGITGTGELFF

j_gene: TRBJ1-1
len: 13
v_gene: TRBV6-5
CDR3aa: CASIGSGGTEAFF

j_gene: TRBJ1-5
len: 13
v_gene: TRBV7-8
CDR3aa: CASSLEAGQPQHF

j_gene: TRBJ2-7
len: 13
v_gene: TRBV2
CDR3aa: CASSDGTSYEQYF

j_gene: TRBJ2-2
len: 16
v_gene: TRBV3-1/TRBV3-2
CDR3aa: CASSQDLGGWSGELFF

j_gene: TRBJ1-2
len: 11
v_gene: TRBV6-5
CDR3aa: CAASGVGGYTF

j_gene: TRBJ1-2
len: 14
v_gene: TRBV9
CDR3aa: CASSVTGANYGYTF

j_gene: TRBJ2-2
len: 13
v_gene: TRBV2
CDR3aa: CASSGPSGGELFF

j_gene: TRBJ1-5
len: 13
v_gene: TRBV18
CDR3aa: CASSPNGNQPQHF

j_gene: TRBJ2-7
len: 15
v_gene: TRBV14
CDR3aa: CASSQERNRGEGQYF

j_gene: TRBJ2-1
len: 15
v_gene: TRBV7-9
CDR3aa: CASSKGQGGYNEQFF

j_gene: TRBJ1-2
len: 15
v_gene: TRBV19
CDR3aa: CASSIEARGAYGYTF

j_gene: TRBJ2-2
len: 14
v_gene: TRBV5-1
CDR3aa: CASADRDDTGELFF

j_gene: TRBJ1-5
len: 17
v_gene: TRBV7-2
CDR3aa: CASSLPGTAYSNQPQHF

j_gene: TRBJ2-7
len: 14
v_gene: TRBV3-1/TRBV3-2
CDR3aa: CASSQSRGTYEQYF

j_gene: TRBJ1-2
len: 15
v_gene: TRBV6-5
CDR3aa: CASSKTGTGAYGYTF

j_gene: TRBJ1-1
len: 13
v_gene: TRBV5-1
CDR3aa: CASIRDPSTEAFF

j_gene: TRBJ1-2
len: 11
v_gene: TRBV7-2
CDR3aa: CASSQDGGYTF

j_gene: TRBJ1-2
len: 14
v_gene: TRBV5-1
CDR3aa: CASSRDRVNYGYTF

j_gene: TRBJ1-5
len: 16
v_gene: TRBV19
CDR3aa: CASRPPGGLSNQPQHF

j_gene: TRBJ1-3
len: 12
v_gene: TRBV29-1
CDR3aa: CSVQSSGNTIYF

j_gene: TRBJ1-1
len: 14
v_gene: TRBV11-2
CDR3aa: CASSKNIQNTEAFF

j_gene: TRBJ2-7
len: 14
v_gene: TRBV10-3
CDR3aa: CAINRGADSHEQYF

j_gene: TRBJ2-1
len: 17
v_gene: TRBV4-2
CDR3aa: CASSQEGWGRGMNEQFF

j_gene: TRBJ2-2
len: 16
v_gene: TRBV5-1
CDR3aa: CASSDWDRDNTGELFF

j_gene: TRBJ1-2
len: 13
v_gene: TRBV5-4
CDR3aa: CASSLEDDYGYTF

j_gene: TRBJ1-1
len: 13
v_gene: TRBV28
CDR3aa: CASSLMGDTEAFF

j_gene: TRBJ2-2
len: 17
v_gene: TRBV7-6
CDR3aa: CASSLNRGASNTGELFF

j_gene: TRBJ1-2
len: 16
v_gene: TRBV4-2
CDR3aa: CASSQDFSAPEIGYTF

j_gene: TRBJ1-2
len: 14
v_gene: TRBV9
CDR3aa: CASSGEGGTLGYTF

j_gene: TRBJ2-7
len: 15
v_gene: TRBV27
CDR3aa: CASGPGWGKDYEQYF